This T cell receptor beta chain was identified during a study of blood T cell repertoires in COVID-19. Germline V lookup: CDR1 SGHNT, CDR2 YYREEE (reference sequence). Trimming removed 2 bases from V and 2 bases from J; junction bases left unmatched: 1. This CDR3 is 15 amino acids long. This table comes from immunoSEQ multiplex PCR, and its TCRdb copy is limited to in-frame clones, with some not included. Here the sample spans about 100,000 clones, approximately 85% being singletons. Sequencing used peripheral blood. This clonotype was obtained from a man aged 55-75 years with acute or convalescent COVID-19. This sequence joins TRBV5-4 and TRBJ2-3, with TRBD2 identical over 11 bases. CDR3 amino acids: CASSFSGGATDTQYF. The CDR3, as DNA: TGTGCCAGCAGCTTTAGCGGGGGGGCCACAGATACGCAGTATTTT.